This T cell receptor (beta chain) was found in a study of T-cell reconstitution after alpha-beta-depleted transplantation in children. Germline CDR1 is SGHKS and CDR2 is YYEKEE (reference sequence). The CDR3 is 17 amino acids. The V and J ends lost 3 bases and 4 bases, in that order; junction bases with no gene match: 13. To note about this clonotype: Antigen: not known.

It was with unique molecular identifiers that the TCRbeta library was prepared. Using its own MiXCR run on the PCR reads, TCRdb lists one record per CDR3 protein. Among hundreds of thousands of distinct CDR3 sequences listed, about an eighth were seen once. Study-level findings and limits: Surviving thymic progenitors and recipient T cells were the source of high TCRbeta diversity at day 60 in some patients. At the one-year point after transplant, T-cell counts and TCRbeta diversity were found to come mostly from T cells that had been newly produced. Several hundred graft clones that had expanded were reportedly the source of alpha-beta T cells about two months after transplant.

The chain employs TRBV5-5 and TRBJ2-4; TRBD1 matches 7 bases. Sample: PBMCs, taken before TCRalphabeta/CD19-depleted stem cell transplant. The clonotype comes from a girl aged 2-10 years with congenital amegakaryocytic thrombocytopenia, due to receive a stem cell transplant. The CDR3 DNA sequence: TGTGCCAGCAGCTCCCTCCGACAGGGCGCTGTTAAAAACATTCAGTACTTC. As protein: CASSSLRQGAVKNIQYF.